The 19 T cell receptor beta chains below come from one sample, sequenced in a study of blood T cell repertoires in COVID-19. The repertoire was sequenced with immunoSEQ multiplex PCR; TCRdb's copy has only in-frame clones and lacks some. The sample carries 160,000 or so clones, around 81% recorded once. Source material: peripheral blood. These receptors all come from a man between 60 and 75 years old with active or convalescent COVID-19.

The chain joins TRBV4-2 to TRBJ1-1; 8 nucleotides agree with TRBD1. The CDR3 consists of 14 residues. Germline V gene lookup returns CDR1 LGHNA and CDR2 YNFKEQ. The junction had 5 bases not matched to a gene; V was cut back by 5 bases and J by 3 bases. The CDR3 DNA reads TGTGCCAGCAGCAAGGACAGGGTATACACTGAAGCTTTCTTT. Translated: CASSKDRVYTEAFF.

CDR3 loop: CASSPRRGPLTDTQYF. The CDR3 DNA reads TGTGCCAGCAGTCCCCGTAGGGGGCCCCTCACAGATACGCAGTATTTT. The chain combines TRBV27 with TRBJ2-3, with 7 bases matching TRBD1. V dropped 5 bases and J dropped 2; count of bases not matched to a gene: 10. In germline, CDR1 is MNHEY, CDR2 SMNVEV (reference sequence). This CDR3 contains 16 residues.

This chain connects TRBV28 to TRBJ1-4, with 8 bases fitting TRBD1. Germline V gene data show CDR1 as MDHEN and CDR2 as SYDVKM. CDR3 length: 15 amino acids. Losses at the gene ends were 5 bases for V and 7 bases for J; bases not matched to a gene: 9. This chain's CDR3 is CASSVRDRWGEKLFF. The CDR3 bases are TGTGCCAGCAGTGTCCGGGACAGGTGGGGTGAAAAACTGTTTTTT.

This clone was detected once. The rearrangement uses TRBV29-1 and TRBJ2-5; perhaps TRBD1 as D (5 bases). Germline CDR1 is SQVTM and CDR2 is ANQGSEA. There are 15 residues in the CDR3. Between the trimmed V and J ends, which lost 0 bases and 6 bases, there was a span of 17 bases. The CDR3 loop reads CSVEDWGGLTKTQYF. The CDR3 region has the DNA TGCAGCGTTGAAGATTGGGGCGGCCTGACAAAGACCCAGTACTTC.

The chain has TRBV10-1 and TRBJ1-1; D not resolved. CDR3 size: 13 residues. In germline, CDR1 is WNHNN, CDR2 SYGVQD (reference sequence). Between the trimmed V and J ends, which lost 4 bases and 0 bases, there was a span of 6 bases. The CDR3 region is CASSADLNTEAFF. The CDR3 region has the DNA TGCGCCAGCAGTGCAGACTTGAACACTGAAGCTTTCTTT.

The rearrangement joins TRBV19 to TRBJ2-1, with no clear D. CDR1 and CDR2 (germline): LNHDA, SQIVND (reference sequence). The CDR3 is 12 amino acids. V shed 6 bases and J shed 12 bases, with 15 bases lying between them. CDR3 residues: CASSPSGLGQFF. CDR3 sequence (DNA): TGTGCCAGTAGCCCCTCGGGTCTTGGGCAGTTCTTC.

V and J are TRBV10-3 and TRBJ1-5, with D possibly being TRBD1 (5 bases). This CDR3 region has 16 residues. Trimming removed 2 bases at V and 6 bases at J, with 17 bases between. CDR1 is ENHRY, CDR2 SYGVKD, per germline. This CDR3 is CAISEPSGNGGQPQHF. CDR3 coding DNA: TGTGCCATCAGTGAGCCCAGCGGGAACGGGGGTCAGCCCCAGCATTTT.

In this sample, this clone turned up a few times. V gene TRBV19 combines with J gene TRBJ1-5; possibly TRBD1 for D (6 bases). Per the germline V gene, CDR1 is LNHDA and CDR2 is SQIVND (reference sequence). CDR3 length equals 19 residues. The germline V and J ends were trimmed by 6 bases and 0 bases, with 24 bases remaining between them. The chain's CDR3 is CASSPRAGVRWPSNQPQHF. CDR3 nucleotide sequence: TGTGCCAGTAGCCCCAGGGCAGGGGTCAGGTGGCCTAGCAATCAGCCCCAGCATTTT.

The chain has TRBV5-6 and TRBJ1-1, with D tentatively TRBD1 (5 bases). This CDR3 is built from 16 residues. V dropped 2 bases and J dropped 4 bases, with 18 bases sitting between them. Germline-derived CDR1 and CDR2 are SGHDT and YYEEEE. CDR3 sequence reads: CASSLGPGTRGTEAFF. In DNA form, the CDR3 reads TGTGCCAGCAGCTTAGGGCCCGGGACTCGAGGCACTGAAGCTTTCTTT.

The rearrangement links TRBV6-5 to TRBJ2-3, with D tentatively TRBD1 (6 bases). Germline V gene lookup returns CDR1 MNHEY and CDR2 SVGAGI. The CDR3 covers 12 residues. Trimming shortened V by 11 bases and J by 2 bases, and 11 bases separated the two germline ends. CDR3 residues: CALSGDTDTQYF. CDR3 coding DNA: TGTGCCCTTTCAGGGGACACAGATACGCAGTATTTT.

CDR3 region: CASSSGTGGTLRNTEAFF. CDR3 bases: TGTGCCAGCAGTTCCGGGACAGGGGGTACTTTAAGGAACACTGAAGCTTTCTTT. V and J are TRBV28 and TRBJ1-1; TRBD1 agrees at 11 bases. J gave up 1 base and V 4 bases, and 11 bases lay outside the gene matches. This CDR3 is built from 18 residues. Germline V gives CDR1 MDHEN, CDR2 SYDVKM.

As DNA, the CDR3 is TGTGCCAGCACCTTGGGACAGGGAACCTACGAGCAGTACTTC. Protein product: CASTLGQGTYEQYF. The rearrangement uses TRBV6-5 and TRBJ2-7; 9 bases agree with TRBD1. CDR3 length: 14 amino acids. Germline-derived CDR1 and CDR2 are MNHEY and SVGAGI. V trimming: 7 bases; J trimming: 2 bases; junction bases outside the gene matches: 6.

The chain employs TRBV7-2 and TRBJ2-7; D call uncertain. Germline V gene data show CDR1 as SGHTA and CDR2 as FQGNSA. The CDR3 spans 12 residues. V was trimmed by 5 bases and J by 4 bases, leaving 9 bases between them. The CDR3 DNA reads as TGTGCCAGCAGCCCCAACGGGTACGAGCAGTACTTC. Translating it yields CASSPNGYEQYF.

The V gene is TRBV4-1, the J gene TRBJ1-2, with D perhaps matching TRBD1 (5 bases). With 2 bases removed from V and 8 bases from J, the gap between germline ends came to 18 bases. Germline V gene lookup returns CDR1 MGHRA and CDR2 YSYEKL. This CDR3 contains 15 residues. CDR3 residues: CASSQTGWGLEGYTF. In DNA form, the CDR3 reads TGCGCCAGCAGCCAAACGGGCTGGGGACTCGAAGGCTACACCTTC.

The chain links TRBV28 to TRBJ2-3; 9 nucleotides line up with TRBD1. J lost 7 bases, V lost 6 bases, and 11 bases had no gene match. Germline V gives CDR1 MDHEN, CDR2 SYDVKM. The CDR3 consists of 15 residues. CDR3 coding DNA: TGTGCCAGCAGACCCCCGGGACAGGGCGTAAATACGCAGTATTTT. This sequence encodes CASRPPGQGVNTQYF.

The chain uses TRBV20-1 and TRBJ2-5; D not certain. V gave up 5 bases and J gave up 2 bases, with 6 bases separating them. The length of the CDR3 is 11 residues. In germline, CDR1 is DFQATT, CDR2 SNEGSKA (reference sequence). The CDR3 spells CSAGVQETQYF. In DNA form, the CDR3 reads TGCAGTGCTGGAGTACAAGAGACCCAGTACTTC.

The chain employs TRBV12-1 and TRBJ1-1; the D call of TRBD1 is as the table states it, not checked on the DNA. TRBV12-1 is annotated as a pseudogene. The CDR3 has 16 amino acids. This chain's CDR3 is CASSFILYRGSTEAFF. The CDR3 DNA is TGTGCCAGCAGCTTTATTCTTTACAGGGGGAGCACTGAAGCTTTCTTT.

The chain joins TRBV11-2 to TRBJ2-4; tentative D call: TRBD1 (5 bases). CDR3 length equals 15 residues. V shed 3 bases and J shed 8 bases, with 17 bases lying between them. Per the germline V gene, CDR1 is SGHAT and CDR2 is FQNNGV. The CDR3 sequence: CASSFRRGWADIQYF. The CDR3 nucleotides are TGTGCCAGCAGCTTCCGAAGGGGCTGGGCGGACATTCAGTACTTC.

CDR3 in DNA: TGCGCCAGCAGCTTGGGTCCCAGGGGAACAGATACGCAGTATTTT. It yields the protein CASSLGPRGTDTQYF. This rearrangement joins TRBV5-1 to TRBJ2-3, with D possibly matching TRBD1 (6 bases). Between the trimmed V and J ends, which lost 0 bases and 3 bases, there was a span of 11 bases. The CDR3 is made up of 15 amino acids. Germline lookup yields CDR1 SGHRS and CDR2 YFSETQ. Full variable domain (rest looked up from reference TRBV5-1 and TRBJ2-3): KAGVTQTPRYLIKTRGQQVTLSCSPISGHRSVSWYQQTPGQGLQFLFEYFSETQRNKGNFPGRFSGRQFSNSRSEMNVSTLELGDSALYLCASSLGPRGTDTQYFGPGTRLTVL.